This T cell receptor beta chain was captured by sequencing in a study of cytomegalovirus exposure and HLA in healthy donors. Notes on the study in general: The authors excluded some V segments, including TRBV6-2 and TRBV6-3, as indistinguishable.

The study ran its PCR with 60 Vbeta and 13 Jbeta primers. Profiled with immunoSEQ multiplex PCR; TCRdb holds only in-frame clones, not every one. The sample lists over 150,000 clones; 60% to 75% were seen once. The junction had 5 bases not matched to a gene; V was cut back by 2 bases and J by 1 base. The length of the CDR3 is 15 residues. CDR1 and CDR2 (germline): SGHDN, FVKESK. Comment on this clone: The antigen remains undetermined.

This clonotype was sampled from a man between 18 and 35 years old in good health and CMV-seronegative. This chain links TRBV14 with TRBJ2-7, with 7 bases lining up with TRBD1. Sequencing used PBMCs. CDR3 sequence (DNA): TGTGCCAGCAGCCAACTTAGGGGGCAGTCCTACGAGCAGTACTTC. Its protein is CASSQLRGQSYEQYF.